This TCR beta chain emerged from a study of monozygotic twins with inflammatory bowel disease. In eight separate reactions per sample, cDNA was generated. Reprocessing the 5' RACE reads, TCRdb reports a single entry for every CDR3 protein and omits DNA. Its table records 350,000 to 500,000 distinct CDR3 sequences. CDR1 and CDR2 from the germline V gene are SGHRS and YFSETQ. The CDR3 is made up of 16 amino acids. Concerning this clonotype: Its antigen is currently unknown.

Study-wide findings and caveats: Reduced clonotype sharing with other individuals was observed in IBD patients relative to healthy twins, especially with disease activity.

What was sequenced was blood. This TCR was recovered from a human donor with ulcerative colitis or Crohn's disease, or a healthy co-twin of an affected twin (not recorded which). The chain employs TRBV5-1 and TRBJ2-5; without DNA, the TCRdb call of TRBD1 cannot be checked. CDR3 in amino acids: CASSPGFVAYQETQYF.